The rows below give T cell receptor beta chains drawn from one sample of a study of T cell repertoires in cytomegalovirus infection. Their antigen targets remain unknown. In TCRdb, the reads were re-called with MiXCR into one record per CDR3 protein. The sample lists about 890,000 distinct CDR3 sequences, about a third occurring once. The sequences come from cultured CD8+ T cells from PBMCs, collected from culture after CMV antigen stimulation. The receptors originated from a human donor in good health (CMV status not recorded). Some clones in this sample may be carry-over from other donors' samples. The CDR3 runs from the conserved cysteine through the conserved F or W. A D gene is named only where the DNA matches it firmly.

>TRBJ1-5|TRBV20-1|TRBD1
CSARGTGGGGQPQHF
>TRBJ1-4|TRBV7-8|-
CASSLEGLAEKLFF
>TRBJ2-1|TRBV7-2|TRBD1
CASSLGDRADYNEQFF
>TRBJ2-7|TRBV6-5|-
CASSLSDGYYEQYF
>TRBJ2-1|TRBV4-1|TRBD2
CASSQGRPSASGAGGTNEQFF
>TRBJ2-2|TRBV7-6|-
CASSSPGLGNTGELLF
>TRBJ2-1|TRBV9|TRBD2
CASSVVLAGDYNEQFF
>TRBJ2-1|TRBV19|-
CASSISGLNNEQFF
>TRBJ2-7|TRBV7-6|TRBD1
CASSLTGVRREQYF
>TRBJ2-1|TRBV7-8|-
CASSPRAYGNEQFF
>TRBJ2-2|TRBV19|TRBD2
CASSPGLAGGLNTGELFF
>TRBJ1-1|TRBV6-2/TRBV6-3|TRBD1
CAISPGQANTEAFF
>TRBJ2-7|TRBV13|TRBD1
CASSSPGQVSEQYF
>TRBJ1-1|TRBV28|-
CASSLARGGGTEAFF
>TRBJ2-4|TRBV28|TRBD1
CAAEKGTGENIQYF
>TRBJ2-3|TRBV19|-
CASSPGIYTDTQYF
>TRBJ2-5|TRBV7-9|TRBD2
CASSSRTSGGTSQETQYF
>TRBJ2-6|TRBV7-9|TRBD1
CASSGRQGTTYGANVLTF
>TRBJ2-5|TRBV10-3|-
CAISDDNQPYRETQYF
>TRBJ2-1|TRBV6-1|TRBD2
CASSGLAGFTNEQFF
>TRBJ2-2|TRBV7-9|-
CASSRPWGRGTGELFF
>TRBJ2-1|TRBV27|TRBD2
CASSLYGGGEQFF